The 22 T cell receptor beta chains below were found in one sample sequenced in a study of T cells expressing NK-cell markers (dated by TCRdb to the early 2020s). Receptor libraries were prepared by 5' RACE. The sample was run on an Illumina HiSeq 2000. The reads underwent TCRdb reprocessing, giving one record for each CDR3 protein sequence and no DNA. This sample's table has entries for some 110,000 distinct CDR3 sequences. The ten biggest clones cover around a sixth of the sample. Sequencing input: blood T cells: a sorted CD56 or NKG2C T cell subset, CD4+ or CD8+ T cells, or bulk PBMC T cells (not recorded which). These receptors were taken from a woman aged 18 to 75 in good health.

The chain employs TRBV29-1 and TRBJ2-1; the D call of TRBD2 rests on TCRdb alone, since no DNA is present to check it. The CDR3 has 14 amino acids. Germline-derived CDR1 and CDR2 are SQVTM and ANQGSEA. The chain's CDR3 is CSVGAGGIRGEQFF.

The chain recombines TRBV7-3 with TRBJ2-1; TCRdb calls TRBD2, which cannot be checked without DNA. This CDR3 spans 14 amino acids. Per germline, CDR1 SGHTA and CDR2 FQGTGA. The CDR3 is CASSFSGSTDEQFF.

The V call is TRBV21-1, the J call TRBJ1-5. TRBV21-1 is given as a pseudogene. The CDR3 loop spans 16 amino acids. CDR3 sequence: CASSKDGTLAGLSQHF.

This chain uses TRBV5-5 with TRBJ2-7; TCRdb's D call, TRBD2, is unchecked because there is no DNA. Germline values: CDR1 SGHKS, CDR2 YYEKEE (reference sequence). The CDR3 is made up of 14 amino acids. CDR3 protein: CASSLVAGSYEQYF.

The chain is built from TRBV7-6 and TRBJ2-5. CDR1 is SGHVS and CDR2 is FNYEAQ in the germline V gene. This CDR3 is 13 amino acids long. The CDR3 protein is CASSPRVKETQYF.

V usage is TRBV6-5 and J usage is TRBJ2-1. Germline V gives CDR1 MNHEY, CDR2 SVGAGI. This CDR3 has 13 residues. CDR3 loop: CASSYSNANEQFF.

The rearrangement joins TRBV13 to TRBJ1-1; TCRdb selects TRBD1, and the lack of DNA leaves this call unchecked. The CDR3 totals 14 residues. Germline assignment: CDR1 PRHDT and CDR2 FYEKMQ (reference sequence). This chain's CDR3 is CASEAWGGATEAFF.

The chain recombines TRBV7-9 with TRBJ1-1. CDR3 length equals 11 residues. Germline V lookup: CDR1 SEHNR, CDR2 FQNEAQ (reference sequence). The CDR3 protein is CASSPSWEAFF.

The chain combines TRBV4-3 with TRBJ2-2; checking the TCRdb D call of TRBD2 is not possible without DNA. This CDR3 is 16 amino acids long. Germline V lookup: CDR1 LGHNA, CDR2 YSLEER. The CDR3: CASSQWRGGNTGELFF.

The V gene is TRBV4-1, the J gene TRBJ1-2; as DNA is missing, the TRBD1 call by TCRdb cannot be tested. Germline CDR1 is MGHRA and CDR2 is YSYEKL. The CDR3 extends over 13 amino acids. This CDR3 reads CASSPHSGTGKTF.

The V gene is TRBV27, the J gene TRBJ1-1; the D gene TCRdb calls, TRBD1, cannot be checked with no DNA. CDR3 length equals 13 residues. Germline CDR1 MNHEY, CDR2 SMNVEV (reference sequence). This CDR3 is CASSPTGHTEAFF.

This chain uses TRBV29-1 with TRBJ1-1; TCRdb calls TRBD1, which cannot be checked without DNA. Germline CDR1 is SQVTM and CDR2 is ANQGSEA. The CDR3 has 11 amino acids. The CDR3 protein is CSVEEGAEAFF. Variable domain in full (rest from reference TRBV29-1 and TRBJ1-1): SAVISQKPSRDICQRGTSLTIQCQVDSQVTMMFWYRQQPGQSLTLIATANQGSEATYESGFVIDKFPISRPNLTFSTLTVSNMSPEDSSIYLCSVEEGAEAFFGQGTRLTVV.

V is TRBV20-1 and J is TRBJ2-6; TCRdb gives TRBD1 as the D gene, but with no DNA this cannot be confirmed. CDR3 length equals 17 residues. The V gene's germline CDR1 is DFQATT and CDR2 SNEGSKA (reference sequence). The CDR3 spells CSARVRLAGVGANVLTF.

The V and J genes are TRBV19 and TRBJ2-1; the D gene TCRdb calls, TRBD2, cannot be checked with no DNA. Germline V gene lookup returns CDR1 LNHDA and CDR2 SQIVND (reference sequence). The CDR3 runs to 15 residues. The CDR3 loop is CASTPLAGGINEQFF.

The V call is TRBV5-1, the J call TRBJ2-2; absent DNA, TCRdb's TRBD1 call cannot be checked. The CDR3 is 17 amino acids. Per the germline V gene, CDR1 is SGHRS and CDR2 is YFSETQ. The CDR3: CASSPPLSTPQGGELFF.

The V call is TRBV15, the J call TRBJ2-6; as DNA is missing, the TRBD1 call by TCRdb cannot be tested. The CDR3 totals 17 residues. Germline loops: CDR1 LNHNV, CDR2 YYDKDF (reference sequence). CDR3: CATSNRTARSGANVLTF.

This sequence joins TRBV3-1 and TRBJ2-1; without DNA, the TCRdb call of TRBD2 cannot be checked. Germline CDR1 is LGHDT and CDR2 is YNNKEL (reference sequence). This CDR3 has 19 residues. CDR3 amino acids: CASSAWGGLAGLVGNEQFF.

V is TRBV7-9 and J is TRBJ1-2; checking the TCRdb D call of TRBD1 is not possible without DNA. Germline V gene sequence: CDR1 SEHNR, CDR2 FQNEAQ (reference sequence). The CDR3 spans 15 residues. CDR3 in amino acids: CASSSLLILGGGYTF.

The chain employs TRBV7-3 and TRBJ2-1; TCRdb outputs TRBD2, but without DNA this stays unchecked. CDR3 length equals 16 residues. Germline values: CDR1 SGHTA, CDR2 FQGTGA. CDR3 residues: CASSRGTSGRTEEQFF.

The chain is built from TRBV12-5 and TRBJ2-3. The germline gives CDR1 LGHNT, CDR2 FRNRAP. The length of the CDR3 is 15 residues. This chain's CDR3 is CASGSDGDPTDTQYF.

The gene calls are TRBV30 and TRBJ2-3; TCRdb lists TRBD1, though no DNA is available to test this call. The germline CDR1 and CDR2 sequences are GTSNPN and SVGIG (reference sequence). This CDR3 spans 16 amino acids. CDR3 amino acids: CAWRGSGGSRTDTQYF.

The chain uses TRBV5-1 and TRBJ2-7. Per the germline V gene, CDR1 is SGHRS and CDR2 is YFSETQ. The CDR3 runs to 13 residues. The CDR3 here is CASSLDRLGEQYF.